These 22 T cell receptor beta chains were sequenced from one sample in a study of technical replicates of blood from several donors. Generated by immunoSEQ multiplex PCR, the TCRdb table keeps only in-frame clones and is missing some. Found here are roughly 100,000 clones, nearly 96% of them singletons; the top ten hold approximately 0.21%. Sequencing input: T cells isolated from PBMCs. Receptor source: a human donor in good health.

The chain couples TRBV12-1 to TRBJ1-2; the D segment call TRBD1 is taken from the table without a DNA check. TRBV12-1 has pseudogene status. The CDR3 length is 18 residues. The chain's CDR3 is CASSFKSRRDRGLWGYTF. Written as DNA, the CDR3 is TGTGCCAGCAGCTTTAAATCCAGGCGGGACAGGGGGCTTTGGGGCTACACCTTC.

This chain links TRBV18 with TRBJ1-4, with D maybe TRBD1 (6 bases). CDR1 is KGHSH and CDR2 is LQKENI in the germline V gene. Trimming removed 8 bases at V and 2 bases at J, with 12 bases between. The CDR3 has 14 amino acids. Here the CDR3 reads CASTPGATNEKLFF. The CDR3 DNA reads as TGTGCCAGCACTCCAGGGGCGACTAATGAAAAACTGTTTTTT.

V gene TRBV11-2 combines with J gene TRBJ2-2; TRBD1 is a possible D gene (7 bases). Germline V gene sequence: CDR1 SGHAT, CDR2 FQNNGV. Deletions cut 0 bases from V and 5 bases from J, with 10 bases between. This CDR3 comprises 15 residues. CDR3 DNA sequence: TGTGCCAGCAGCTTAGAGCCAGGGGGGACCGGGGAGCTGTTTTTT. It specifies CASSLEPGGTGELFF. Full variable domain (rest looked up from reference TRBV11-2 and TRBJ2-2): EAGVAQSPRYKIIEKRQSVAFWCNPISGHATLYWYQQILGQGPKLLIQFQNNGVVDDSQLPKDRFSAERLKGVDSTLKIQPAKLEDSAVYLCASSLEPGGTGELFFGEGSRLTVL.

This chain links TRBV6-6 with TRBJ1-2; no clear D. Germline values: CDR1 MNHNY, CDR2 SVGAGI (reference sequence). V was pared by 8 bases and J by 5 bases, with 12 bases between. The CDR3 totals 12 residues. In DNA, the CDR3 is TGTGCCAGCGGGAGGGTAAATTATGGCTACACCTTC. Residues: CASGRVNYGYTF.

This chain links TRBV7-9 with TRBJ2-3; 11 bases fit TRBD2. The V gene end was trimmed by 4 bases and the J gene end by 0 bases; junction bases not matched to a gene: 12. Germline CDR1 reads SEHNR; CDR2 reads FQNEAQ (reference sequence). The CDR3 length is 19 residues. CDR3 residues: CASSSRTSGPYFSTDTQYF. CDR3 in DNA: TGTGCCAGCAGCTCCCGGACTAGCGGGCCCTACTTTAGCACAGATACGCAGTATTTT.

The CDR3 protein is CASSWAVASYEQYF. In DNA, the CDR3 is TGCGCCAGTTCGTGGGCCGTGGCCTCCTACGAGCAGTACTTC. The rearrangement joins TRBV5-1 to TRBJ2-7; D is undetermined. CDR1 and CDR2 from the germline V gene are SGHRS and YFSETQ. The CDR3 totals 14 residues. Trimming took off 8 bases at V and 0 bases at J, with 15 bases between the two ends.

This clone was recorded once. The chain recombines TRBV2 with TRBJ1-5; possibly TRBD1 for D (6 bases). The V gene's germline CDR1 is SNHLY and CDR2 FYNNEI. This CDR3 is 16 amino acids long. V shed 5 bases and J shed 0 bases, with 14 bases lying between them. This chain's CDR3 is CASSSTGLYSNQPQHF. For the CDR3, the DNA is TGTGCCAGCAGTTCGACAGGCTTGTATAGCAATCAGCCCCAGCATTTT.

This sequence joins TRBV27 and TRBJ2-7, with 7 bases identical to TRBD1. The CDR3 extends over 14 amino acids. Per germline, CDR1 MNHEY and CDR2 SMNVEV (reference sequence). V lost 4 bases to trimming and J lost 0 bases; unmatched junction nucleotides: 3. The CDR3 loop reads CASSSTGDSYEQYF. The CDR3 region has the DNA TGTGCCAGCAGTTCTACAGGGGACTCCTACGAGCAGTACTTC.

This sequence joins TRBV4-1 and TRBJ2-7; D may be TRBD2 (6 bases). V was pared by 3 bases and J by 2 bases, with 14 bases between. The CDR3 length is 15 residues. Germline values: CDR1 MGHRA, CDR2 YSYEKL. CDR3 nucleotides: TGCGCCAGCAGCCATGAAGGGACTGGGGCCTACGAGCAGTACTTC. Translation: CASSHEGTGAYEQYF.

The V and J genes are TRBV19 and TRBJ2-4, with D perhaps TRBD1 (6 bases). The CDR3 totals 15 residues. V lost 0 bases, J lost 4 bases, and 10 bases lay in between. The germline V gene encodes CDR1 LNHDA and CDR2 SQIVND (reference sequence). CDR3 protein: CASSIEGRGKNIQYF. In nucleotides, the CDR3 is TGTGCCAGTAGTATAGAGGGCAGGGGAAAAAACATTCAGTACTTC. The full variable domain, rest sourced from reference TRBV19 and TRBJ2-4, is DGGITQSPKYLFRKEGQNVTLSCEQNLNHDAMYWYRQDPGQGLRLIYYSQIVNDFQKGDIAEGYSVSREKKESFPLTVTSAQKNPTAFYLCASSIEGRGKNIQYFGAGTRLSVL.

This rearrangement joins TRBV28 to TRBJ2-7; D might be TRBD1 (6 bases). Trimming took off 3 bases at V and 3 bases at J, with 9 bases between the two ends. The CDR3 loop spans 13 amino acids. In germline, CDR1 is MDHEN, CDR2 SYDVKM. The CDR3 is CASSLRTVYEQYF. CDR3 in DNA: TGTGCCAGCAGTTTGCGGACAGTCTACGAGCAGTACTTC.

The chain couples TRBV12-5 to TRBJ2-1, with TRBD1 matching over 8 bases. Unmatched junction bases numbered 14, after V lost 6 bases and J lost 4 bases. The CDR3 extends over 17 amino acids. Germline V lookup: CDR1 LGHNT, CDR2 FRNRAP. The CDR3 nucleotides read TGTGCTAGTGGCTCACCTCCCGGGACAGGAAATTACAATGAGCAGTTCTTC. It codes for CASGSPPGTGNYNEQFF.

This chain links TRBV4-1 with TRBJ2-7; weak D call: TRBD2 (6 bases). Germline-derived CDR1 and CDR2 are MGHRA and YSYEKL. V was clipped by 5 bases and J by 2 bases, with 16 bases between them. There are 15 residues in the CDR3. CDR3 DNA sequence: TGCGCCAGCAGCTATGACCTAAGCGGGCCCTACGAGCAGTACTTC. This translates into CASSYDLSGPYEQYF.

The chain has TRBV11-3 and TRBJ2-1; the match to TRBD2 covers 12 bases. CDR1 and CDR2 from the germline V gene are SGHNT and YENEEA. This CDR3 is built from 13 residues. With 5 bases clipped from V and 9 bases from J, the junction kept 2 bases outside the gene matches. The chain's CDR3 is CASSASGRGEQFF. The CDR3 bases are TGTGCCAGCAGCGCTAGCGGGAGGGGTGAGCAGTTCTTC.

This clone was seen once. The chain carries TRBV19 and TRBJ2-7; D perhaps matches TRBD1 (6 bases). Germline V gene lookup returns CDR1 LNHDA and CDR2 SQIVND (reference sequence). Deletions cut 3 bases from V and 7 bases from J, with 13 bases between. This CDR3 contains 13 residues. The CDR3 DNA is TGTGCCAGTAGTATGGGCTCTCAGGGGGAGCAGTACTTC. It encodes CASSMGSQGEQYF.

CDR3 loop: CASSLVSGGLAGVPTYNEQFF. The CDR3 DNA reads TGTGCCAGCAGCTTAGTCTCGGGCGGACTAGCGGGGGTTCCGACCTACAATGAGCAGTTCTTC. The chain has TRBV7-8 and TRBJ2-1, with 13 bases identical to TRBD2. Germline loops: CDR1 SGHVS, CDR2 FQNEAQ. With V trimmed by 1 base and J by 2 bases, 14 bases remained unmatched. This CDR3 is 21 amino acids long.

This rearrangement joins TRBV5-1 to TRBJ1-1; no definite D call. Germline CDR1 and CDR2: SGHRS and YFSETQ. V gave up 4 bases and J gave up 3 bases, with 16 bases separating them. The CDR3 sequence is 15 residues long. The DNA for the CDR3 is TGCGCCAGCAGCCCCCGGGATCCGCGGGACACTGAAGCTTTCTTT. As protein: CASSPRDPRDTEAFF.

J is TRBJ2-5 and V is TRBV19; TRBD1 agrees at 7 bases. J was trimmed by 5 bases and V by 5 bases; bases with no gene match: 11. Germline lookup yields CDR1 LNHDA and CDR2 SQIVND (reference sequence). The CDR3 is made up of 15 amino acids. For the CDR3, the DNA is TGTGCCAGTAGTCCCCGGACAGGTCTCGTGGAGACCCAGTACTTC. Its translation: CASSPRTGLVETQYF.

The chain uses TRBV7-2 and TRBJ2-2; 9 positions match TRBD2. CDR1 and CDR2 (germline): SGHTA, FQGNSA. The ends lost 5 bases at V and 9 bases at J; junction bases unmatched: 10. The CDR3 has 15 amino acids. CDR3 protein: CASSPGLAGDRELFF. The DNA for the CDR3 is TGTGCCAGCAGCCCGGGACTAGCAGGAGACCGGGAGCTGTTTTTT.

The chain recombines TRBV4-2 with TRBJ2-3; 11 nucleotides match TRBD2. Germline V CDR1 and CDR2: LGHNA, YNFKEQ. V lost 2 bases and J lost 3; bases outside the gene matches: 1. CDR3 length: 15 amino acids. In nucleotides, the CDR3 is TGTGCCAGCAGCCAATCTAGCGGGGGGACAGATACGCAGTATTTT. It codes for CASSQSSGGTDTQYF.

This chain joins TRBV4-1 and TRBJ1-2; the match to TRBD1 covers 11 bases. With 5 bases clipped from V and 2 bases from J, the junction kept 7 bases outside the gene matches. Germline CDR1 and CDR2: MGHRA and YSYEKL. The CDR3 runs to 16 residues. CDR3 coding DNA: TGCGCCAGCAGCAACGGACAGGGGGCAACGAACTATGGCTACACCTTC. Its protein product is CASSNGQGATNYGYTF.

The chain links TRBV18 to TRBJ1-4; 9 nucleotides line up with TRBD1. CDR1 and CDR2 from the germline V gene are KGHSH and LQKENI. After removal of 3 bases from V and 7 bases from J, the junction contained 3 bases not matched to a gene. CDR3 size: 14 residues. The CDR3, as DNA: TGTGCCAGCTCACCTTCGACAGGGGGTGAAAAACTGTTTTTT. Amino acid sequence: CASSPSTGGEKLFF.